This TCR beta chain was found in a study of cytomegalovirus exposure and HLA in healthy donors. Regarding the study as a whole: Reports indicated that the classifier achieved high specificity and sensitivity in diagnosing cytomegalovirus status. As a later analysis revealed, most CMV-associated TCR beta chains appeared HLA-restricted.

Primers included in the PCR were 60 Vbeta and 13 Jbeta primers. Authors' processing steps: Later reanalysis found tens of millions of unique TCR beta chains, about 10 million of them shared. Only in-frame clones appear in the TCRdb table, and some are missing; sequencing was by immunoSEQ multiplex PCR. V and J calls and clone size follow that table, whereas D and trimming were derived from the DNA. Its clone listing holds approximately 110,000 clones. Trimming removed 2 bases at V and 6 bases at J, with 10 bases between. Per the germline V gene, CDR1 is SGHVS and CDR2 is FNYEAQ. The CDR3 sequence is 13 residues long. About this clone: The antigen is not known.

The sequenced material came from PBMCs. V gene TRBV7-6 combines with J gene TRBJ1-1; no firm D call. The clonotype was recovered from a man aged 18 to 30 in good health and CMV-seronegative. This CDR3 is CASSLSGNSEAFF. The CDR3 region has the DNA TGTGCCAGCAGCTTATCGGGTAACTCTGAAGCTTTCTTT.